These T cell receptor beta chains were read from a single sample in a study of immune cell composition in non-small cell lung cancer. Sequenced by immunoSEQ multiplex PCR; TCRdb stores in-frame clones only, minus some. The data show roughly 680 clones, roughly 88% seen once. The specimen was non-adjacent lung tissue. Receptor source: a human donor with non-small cell lung cancer. The CDR3 runs from the conserved cysteine through the conserved F or W. A D gene is named only where the DNA matches it firmly. The size entry is marked missing in some rows and otherwise reads once, few, many or a size class.

d_gene,abundance,j_gene,v_gene,CDR3aa,CDR3nt
TRBD1,-,TRBJ2-5,TRBV6-6,CASTWGQGYEETQYF,TGTGCCAGCACCTGGGGACAGGGCTATGAGGAGACCCAGTACTTC
-,-,TRBJ1-6,TRBV18,CASSPGHHSNSPLHF,TGTGCCAGCTCACCGGGACATCATAGTAATTCACCCCTCCACTTT
-,-,TRBJ2-7,TRBV11-2,CASSRGYEQYF,TGTGCCAGCAGCCGGGGCTACGAGCAGTACTTC
TRBD1,-,TRBJ1-5,TRBV4-3,CASSQTGGGQPQHF,TGCGCCAGCAGCCAAACAGGGGGCGGCCAGCCCCAGCATTTT
TRBD2,-,TRBJ2-7,TRBV19,CASGAGGDSYEQYF,TGTGCCAGCGGGGCGGGGGGCGATAGCTACGAGCAGTACTTC
-,once,TRBJ2-2,TRBV11-2,CASHSEGVGTGELFF,TGTGCCAGCCATTCTGAGGGGGTGGGGACCGGGGAGCTGTTTTTT
TRBD2,-,TRBJ2-1,TRBV27,CASSYPSTSGAYNEQFF,TGTGCCAGCAGTTATCCCTCGACTAGCGGGGCGTACAATGAGCAGTTCTTC
TRBD2,-,TRBJ2-1,TRBV6-4,CASSDSSGGANEQFF,TGTGCCAGCAGTGACTCTAGCGGGGGGGCCAATGAGCAGTTCTTC
-,-,TRBJ2-6,TRBV18,CASSRPGLSDSGANVLTF,TGTGCCAGCTCACGGCCGGGACTGAGCGACTCTGGGGCCAACGTCCTGACTTTC
-,-,TRBJ1-4,TRBV6-5,CASSYGGGKAEKLFF,TGTGCCAGCAGTTACGGTGGAGGGAAGGCTGAAAAACTGTTTTTT
-,-,TRBJ1-6,TRBV18,CASSPEAGNSPLHF,TGTGCCAGCTCACCAGAGGCCGGTAATTCACCCCTCCACTTT
-,large,TRBJ2-1,TRBV7-2,CASSLESSYNEQFF,TGTGCCAGCAGCTTAGAGAGCTCCTACAATGAGCAGTTCTTC
-,-,TRBJ1-2,TRBV6-4,CASSDGAGGYTF,TGTGCCAGCAGTGACGGTGCCGGTGGCTACACCTTC
-,-,TRBJ2-4,TRBV5-4,CASSSDRTGPKNIQYF,TGTGCCAGCAGCTCCGACAGGACCGGCCCCAAAAACATTCAGTACTTC
-,-,TRBJ1-1,TRBV4-1,CASSRTSGGRRSETEAFF,TGCGCCAGCAGCCGGACGTCCGGGGGGCGCAGGAGTGAGACTGAAGCTTTCTTT
TRBD1,-,TRBJ2-1,TRBV7-2,CASSRESAGQGNEQFF,TGTGCCAGCAGCCGAGAGTCTGCGGGACAGGGCAATGAGCAGTTCTTC
-,-,TRBJ1-2,TRBV27,CASSLKASLAHGGSHGYTF,TGTGCCAGCAGTTTAAAGGCCTCATTGGCCCACGGGGGTTCGCATGGCTACACCTTC
TRBD1,once,TRBJ2-1,TRBV5-5,CASSAKTGASYNEQFF,TGTGCCAGCAGCGCCAAGACAGGGGCTTCCTACAATGAGCAGTTCTTC
-,-,TRBJ1-1,TRBV19,CASSTGHYTEAFF,TGTGCCAGTAGTACCGGACATTACACTGAAGCTTTCTTT
-,-,TRBJ2-2,TRBV19,CASSTNLGHFILNTGELFF,TGTGCCAGTAGTACAAATTTGGGACACTTTATCCTCAACACCGGGGAGCTGTTTTTT
-,-,TRBJ2-1,TRBV6-1,CASNSGQSNEQFF,TGTGCCAGCAACTCAGGACAGAGCAATGAGCAGTTCTTC
-,-,TRBJ2-7,TRBV27,CASSPATGYEQYF,TGTGCCAGCAGTCCGGCCACGGGCTACGAGCAGTACTTC
-,-,TRBJ2-3,TRBV5-1,CASSLIGDSTDTQYF,TGCGCCAGCAGCTTAATAGGCGACTCCACAGATACGCAGTATTTT
TRBD1,once,TRBJ2-5,TRBV9,CASSVAQGEQETQYF,TGTGCCAGCAGCGTTGCGCAGGGGGAACAAGAGACCCAGTACTTC
-,-,TRBJ2-7,TRBV6-5,CATAGQGRLEQYF,TGTGCCACGGCGGGGCAGGGTCGACTCGAGCAGTACTTC
-,-,TRBJ2-5,TRBV21-1,CASSKNRTGKETQYF,TGTGCCAGCAGCAAAAATCGGACAGGGAAAGAGACCCAGTACTTC
TRBD2,-,TRBJ2-1,TRBV7-2,CASSSTSGGPSYNEQFF,TGTGCCAGCAGCTCAACTAGCGGGGGGCCCTCCTACAATGAGCAGTTCTTC
TRBD1,few,TRBJ2-7,TRBV10-3,CAISDVGTGEDYEQYF,TGTGCCATCAGTGACGTAGGGACAGGGGAGGATTACGAGCAGTACTTC
-,-,TRBJ1-2,TRBV30,CAWITGAYGYTF,TGTGCCTGGATCACTGGGGCATATGGCTACACCTTC
-,-,TRBJ1-2,TRBV28,CASSGSLGTSSYGYTF,TGTGCCAGCAGTGGGTCCCTGGGCACCTCGTCCTATGGCTACACCTTC